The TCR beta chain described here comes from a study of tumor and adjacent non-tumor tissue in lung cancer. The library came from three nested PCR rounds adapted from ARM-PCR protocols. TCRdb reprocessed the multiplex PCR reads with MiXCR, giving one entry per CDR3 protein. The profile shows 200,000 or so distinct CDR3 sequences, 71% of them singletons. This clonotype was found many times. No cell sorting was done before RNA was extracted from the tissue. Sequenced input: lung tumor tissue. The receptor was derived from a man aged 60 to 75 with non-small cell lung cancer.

CDR3 bases: TGCAGTGCTCTCGGTGGGGGCTATGGCTACACCTTC. Protein sequence: CSALGGGYGYTF. V is TRBV20-1 and J is TRBJ1-2; a weak D match, TRBD1 (5 bases). There are 12 residues in the CDR3. Germline CDR1 DFQATT, CDR2 SNEGSKA (reference sequence). V lost 5 bases and J 4 bases, leaving 11 bases between the germline ends.